This TCR beta chain was captured in a study of shared clonotypes between healthy human individuals. The protocol was immunoSEQ multiplex PCR, while the TCRdb copy is restricted to in-frame clones and leaves out a portion. In the table there are some 2,000,000 clones, 95% of which are singletons. In its sample, this clone was seen a few times. Between the trimmed V and J ends, which lost 1 base and 4 bases, there was a span of 13 bases. Germline V gene sequence: CDR1 SEHNR, CDR2 FQNEAQ (reference sequence). The CDR3 runs 15 residues. What was sequenced was naive CD4+ T cells sorted from blood. The subset: CD45RA+ positively selected. This chain connects TRBV7-9 to TRBJ1-2; D not certain. The sequence was collected from a man aged 18 to 30 in good health. The CDR3 nucleotides are TGTGCCAGCAGCTTAGAGATACAGCTTCCCTATGGCTACACCTTC. This translates into CASSLEIQLPYGYTF.